Shown below are 21 T cell receptor beta chains from a single sample sequenced in a study of beta chain features in type 1 diabetes. All of the isolated RNA was reverse transcribed, so expressed TCRB transcripts were sequenced. The method was immunoSEQ multiplex PCR; TCRdb's version includes in-frame clones alone and lacks a portion of them. The table shows around 400,000 clones, with about 12% occurring only once. Sequencing was done on a sample of naive CD4+ T cells from blood. The receptors stem from a man between 18 and 29 years old in good health.

The CDR3 DNA is TGTGCCAGCAGACCCACAGGGGGCAATCAGCCCCAGCATTTT. Protein sequence: CASRPTGGNQPQHF. The chain joins TRBV7-2 to TRBJ1-5; 7 bases are a match to TRBD1. Unmatched junction bases numbered 4, after V lost 6 bases and J lost 2 bases. CDR3 length: 14 residues. The V gene's germline CDR1 is SGHTA and CDR2 FQGNSA.

J is TRBJ1-3 and V is TRBV11-1; D might be TRBD1 (5 bases). V lost 5 bases to trimming and J lost 0 bases, with 17 bases between them. The germline gives CDR1 SGHAT, CDR2 FQDESV (reference sequence). CDR3 length equals 17 residues. The CDR3 DNA is TGTGCCAGCAGCGCGGGGGAAGGACGCGGCTCTGGAAACACCATATATTTT. Its protein is CASSAGEGRGSGNTIYF.

The chain carries TRBV6-1 and TRBJ1-5, with 8 bases identical to TRBD1. The CDR3 runs 13 residues. The junction had 3 bases not matched to a gene; V was cut back by 6 bases and J by 5 bases. Per the germline V gene, CDR1 is MNHNS and CDR2 is SASEGT. The chain's CDR3 is CASRTGDYQPQHF. DNA for the CDR3: TGTGCCAGCAGGACAGGGGATTATCAGCCCCAGCATTTT.

This sequence joins TRBV4-2 and TRBJ1-4, with a weak D call TRBD1 (6 bases). The length of the CDR3 is 15 residues. Trimming pared 1 base from V and 6 bases from J, leaving 12 bases between. Germline CDR1 is LGHNA and CDR2 is YNFKEQ. CDR3 nucleotides: TGTGCCAGCAGCCAAGTCCAGGACAGTTATGAAAAACTGTTTTTT. It is translated as CASSQVQDSYEKLFF.

The chain uses TRBV7-2 and TRBJ2-5, with a possible D match to TRBD2 (5 bases). The germline V and J ends were trimmed by 4 bases and 2 bases, with 14 bases remaining between them. The CDR3 has 15 residues. Germline CDR1 and CDR2: SGHTA and FQGNSA. CDR3 in DNA: TGTGCCAGCAGCTCCATACCGGGAAGACAAGAGACCCAGTACTTC. It translates to CASSSIPGRQETQYF.

The chain employs TRBV19 and TRBJ2-5; D may be TRBD1 (5 bases). Trimming pared 5 bases from V and 0 bases from J, leaving 13 bases between. Germline V gene sequence: CDR1 LNHDA, CDR2 SQIVND (reference sequence). The CDR3 length is 15 residues. CDR3 in amino acids: CASSVHTGYQETQYF. The CDR3 DNA follows: TGTGCCAGTAGTGTACACACAGGATACCAAGAGACCCAGTACTTC.

The CDR3 loop reads CASSLVGANSPLHF. In DNA, the CDR3 is TGTGCCAGCAGCTTGGTAGGGGCCAATTCACCCCTCCACTTT. The chain has TRBV5-8 and TRBJ1-6, with D possibly being TRBD1 (5 bases). Deletions cut 0 bases from V and 7 bases from J, with 8 bases between. Germline CDR1 SGHTS, CDR2 YDEGEE. The length of the CDR3 is 14 residues.

This clone was counted between two and nine times. This sequence joins TRBV4-3 and TRBJ1-4; D gene ambiguous. The CDR3 runs 13 residues. Germline assignment: CDR1 LGHNA and CDR2 YSLEER. V was cut by 4 bases and J by 4 bases, with 7 bases left in between. The CDR3 coding sequence is TGCGCCAGCAGCCCCGAACTTAATGAAAAACTGTTTTTT. This gives the protein CASSPELNEKLFF.

The J gene is TRBJ1-1, the V gene TRBV9; D remains unclear. The CDR3 loop spans 13 amino acids. Germline lookup yields CDR1 SGDLS and CDR2 YYNGEE. V lost 0 bases and J 4 bases, leaving 7 bases between the germline ends. CDR3 bases: TGTGCCAGCAGCGTAGGTGTCAGCACTGAAGCTTTCTTT. Its translation: CASSVGVSTEAFF.

Only a few counts were recorded for this clone. The rearrangement uses TRBV9 and TRBJ2-1; 10 bases are shared with TRBD2. Trimming took 3 bases from V and 1 from J; bases not matched to a gene: 4. The CDR3 loop spans 16 amino acids. The germline V gene has CDR1 SGDLS and CDR2 YYNGEE. The CDR3 region has the DNA TGTGCCAGCAGCGGTCGACTAGCGGGTTCCTACAATGAGCAGTTCTTC. Translation gives CASSGRLAGSYNEQFF.

This clone was observed a few times. The chain is built from TRBV5-1 and TRBJ1-2, with 9 nucleotides matching TRBD1. Losses at the gene ends were 4 bases for V and 5 bases for J; bases not matched to a gene: 9. Germline lookup yields CDR1 SGHRS and CDR2 YFSETQ. The CDR3 covers 15 residues. The CDR3 is CASSLAGTGPYGYTF. The CDR3 DNA reads as TGCGCCAGCAGCCTGGCGGGGACAGGGCCTTATGGCTACACCTTC.

This chain connects TRBV7-2 to TRBJ1-1; D gene unclear. This CDR3 is 13 amino acids long. V was clipped by 3 bases and J by 5 bases, with 10 bases between them. CDR1 is SGHTA, CDR2 FQGNSA, per germline. The CDR3 sequence is CASSFSPGTEAFF. The CDR3 region has the DNA TGTGCCAGCAGCTTCTCTCCAGGTACTGAAGCTTTCTTT.

The chain's CDR3 is CASSLIVTEAFF. The CDR3 region has the DNA TGTGCCAGCAGCTTAATAGTCACTGAAGCTTTCTTT. The rearrangement joins TRBV7-9 to TRBJ1-1; D call uncertain. The V end lost 2 bases, the J end lost 4 bases, and 5 bases lay between the germline ends. The CDR3 is 12 amino acids. CDR1 and CDR2 from the germline V gene are SEHNR and FQNEAQ (reference sequence).

In its sample, this clone was seen a few times. The chain employs TRBV7-9 and TRBJ2-1; 11 bases are shared with TRBD2. With 5 bases clipped from V and 5 bases from J, the junction kept 5 bases outside the gene matches. The germline CDR1 and CDR2 sequences are SEHNR and FQNEAQ (reference sequence). The CDR3 sequence is 15 residues long. The CDR3 bases are TGTGCCAGCAGCGCGACTAGCGGGGATAACAATGAGCAGTTCTTC. Residues: CASSATSGDNNEQFF.

This clone came up a few times. The chain combines TRBV29-1 with TRBJ2-3; possible D gene TRBD2, 7 bases. Germline CDR1 reads SQVTM; CDR2 reads ANQGSEA. There are 14 residues in the CDR3. The V end was cut by 5 bases, the J end by 0 bases, with 12 bases between. The CDR3, as DNA: TGCAGCGTTCTGCGGGGGCTGAGCACAGATACGCAGTATTTT. Encoded protein: CSVLRGLSTDTQYF.

About this clone itself: The limits of the CDR3 on the DNA are not certain, so only TCRdb's listed CDR3 is given. The chain recombines TRBV21-1 with TRBJ1-1; TRBD1, the table's D call, lacks a check against the DNA. TRBV21-1 is reported as a pseudogene. The CDR3 totals 17 residues, both ends included. Here the CDR3 reads CASSIRTGVGPGTEAFF.

The chain recombines TRBV28 with TRBJ2-6; 7 bases agree with TRBD2. V shed 6 bases, J shed 0 bases, and the junction held 8 bases outside the gene matches. The CDR3 spans 17 residues. Germline CDR1 is MDHEN and CDR2 is SYDVKM. CDR3 protein: CASRPGGSDSGANVLTF. The CDR3 nucleotides are TGTGCCAGCAGACCGGGAGGATCCGACTCTGGGGCCAACGTCCTGACTTTC.

This clone appeared a few times. V is TRBV7-3 and J is TRBJ2-5, with TRBD1 matching 8 bases. The CDR3 totals 13 residues. Germline V lookup: CDR1 SGHTA, CDR2 FQGTGA. The J segment lost 7 bases and the V segment lost 5 bases, leaving 6 bases of the junction unmatched. The CDR3 reads CASSPQGDGTQYF. The CDR3 DNA reads as TGTGCCAGCAGCCCACAGGGGGATGGGACCCAGTACTTC.

In this sample, this clone turned up a few times. The chain carries TRBV5-4 and TRBJ2-5; 11 bases line up with TRBD2. The CDR3 sequence is 16 residues long. The germline CDR1 and CDR2 sequences are SGHNT and YYREEE (reference sequence). V trimming: 2 bases; J trimming: 6 bases; junction bases outside the gene matches: 9. CDR3 coding DNA: TGTGCCAGCAGCTTCACTAGCGGGAGTTTAAGGAAGACCCAGTACTTC. It specifies CASSFTSGSLRKTQYF.

The chain combines TRBV4-3 with TRBJ1-1, with D tentatively TRBD1 (6 bases). Germline CDR1 and CDR2: LGHNA and YSLEER. V was pared by 4 bases and J by 5 bases, with 20 bases between. This CDR3 has 16 residues. The CDR3 bases are TGCGCCAGCAGCCCATTGGGGGCAAACGGGGAAACTGAAGCTTTCTTT. Residues: CASSPLGANGETEAFF.

Only a few counts were recorded for this clone. This rearrangement joins TRBV7-2 to TRBJ2-3, with a possible D match to TRBD1 (7 bases). Looked up from germline, CDR1 is SGHTA and CDR2 is FQGNSA. V was trimmed by 5 bases and J by 3 bases, leaving 24 bases between them. CDR3 length equals 18 residues. CDR3 bases: TGTGCCAGCAGCCAAAGGAGGGGACAGACCTTAGGGACAGATACGCAGTATTTT. Translation gives CASSQRRGQTLGTDTQYF.